A single sample is the source of the 9 T cell receptor beta chains below, sequenced in a study of blood T cell repertoires in COVID-19. This table comes from immunoSEQ multiplex PCR, and its TCRdb copy is limited to in-frame clones, with some not included. The sample contains about 140,000 clones, around 90% of which appear only once. Specimen: peripheral blood. The receptors derive from a human donor with COVID-19, enrolled during active disease. The donor label of this sample is uncertain.

The gene calls are TRBV5-1 and TRBJ2-7; D is perhaps TRBD1 (7 bases). CDR1 and CDR2 from the germline V gene are SGHRS and YFSETQ. V shed 0 bases and J shed 5 bases, with 24 bases lying between them. The CDR3 spans 18 residues. CDR3 sequence reads: CASSLGWETQGTWDEQYF. For the CDR3, the DNA is TGCGCCAGCAGCTTGGGGTGGGAAACACAGGGGACTTGGGACGAGCAGTACTTC.

V and J are TRBV11-2 and TRBJ2-1, with D maybe TRBD1 (6 bases). Germline V CDR1 and CDR2: SGHAT, FQNNGV. V shed 0 bases and J shed 2 bases, with 14 bases lying between them. The CDR3 spans 17 residues. The CDR3 region has the DNA TGTGCCAGCAGCTTAGATTGGGGGCAGGGGCCCTACAATGAGCAGTTCTTC. It specifies CASSLDWGQGPYNEQFF.

The rearrangement uses TRBV4-2 and TRBJ1-5; maybe TRBD1 (6 bases). The CDR3 sequence is 14 residues long. The germline V gene encodes CDR1 LGHNA and CDR2 YNFKEQ. The V and J ends lost 4 bases and 3 bases respectively, with 10 bases between them. The CDR3 reads CASSLGQPNQPQHF. DNA for the CDR3: TGTGCCAGCAGCCTGGGACAACCCAATCAGCCCCAGCATTTT.

CDR3 DNA sequence: TGTGCCATCAGCCTGGACAGGGGGAATGAGCAGTTCTTC. Its translation is CAISLDRGNEQFF. V gene TRBV10-3 combines with J gene TRBJ2-1; TRBD1 aligns across 10 bases. V shed 6 bases, J shed 7 bases, and the junction held 3 bases outside the gene matches. CDR3 length: 13 residues. Germline CDR1 reads ENHRY; CDR2 reads SYGVKD.

This chain links TRBV5-6 with TRBJ1-2, with TRBD1 as a possible D gene (6 bases). Trimming took off 3 bases at V and 7 bases at J, with 22 bases between the two ends. Germline-derived CDR1 and CDR2 are SGHDT and YYEEEE. This CDR3 has 16 residues. The CDR3 is CASSSSTDNREGGYTF. CDR3 sequence (DNA): TGTGCCAGCAGCTCGTCAACCGATAACAGGGAGGGTGGCTACACCTTC.

This clone was counted a few times. The genes are TRBV19 and TRBJ2-6; 7 positions agree with TRBD1. V gave up 5 bases and J gave up 5 bases; unmatched junction bases: 6. The germline V gene has CDR1 LNHDA and CDR2 SQIVND (reference sequence). There are 15 residues in the CDR3. The CDR3 here is CASSSGQTWANVLTF. CDR3 nucleotides: TGTGCCAGTAGTTCGGGACAGACTTGGGCCAACGTCCTGACTTTC.

This chain links TRBV2 with TRBJ2-5; the match to TRBD2 covers 7 bases. Germline V gene lookup returns CDR1 SNHLY and CDR2 FYNNEI. Trimming cost V 2 bases and J 7 bases; bases outside gene matches: 13. The CDR3 covers 16 residues. CDR3 protein: CASSESSGLLDGTQYF. The CDR3, as DNA: TGTGCCAGCAGTGAATCTAGCGGCCTCCTGGACGGGACCCAGTACTTC.

This chain links TRBV24-1 with TRBJ1-1; 10 bases align to TRBD1. Losses at the gene ends were 10 bases for V and 1 base for J; bases not matched to a gene: 2. Germline CDR1 and CDR2: KGHDR and SFDVKD. The CDR3 is 13 residues long. CDR3: CATGDRGNTEAFF. CDR3 nucleotides: TGTGCCACAGGGGACAGGGGGAACACTGAAGCTTTCTTT.

Points on this clone: At one end the junction does not follow the germline gene, possibly because of a read error. J is TRBJ1-4 and V is TRBV5-6; maybe TRBD1 (5 bases). The germline CDR1 and CDR2 sequences are SGHDT and YYEEEE. CDR3 size: 12 residues. The CDR3 protein is CASGQTGEILFF. The CDR3 region has the DNA TGTGCCAGCGGTCAAACAGGTGAAATACTGTTTTTT.